This T cell receptor beta chain came from a study of CD8+CD57+ T cells in acquired aplastic anemia. Whole-study context: DNA from sorted CD4+ and CD8+ cells averaged around 3.2 ug.

Germline CDR1 LNHDA, CDR2 SQIVND (reference sequence). The CDR3 contains 14 residues. V lost 4 bases and J 0 bases, leaving 9 bases between the germline ends. Study conclusions and caveats: Controls did not differ significantly from patients in CD8+ Simpson's diversity. Researchers report that twenty-nine CD8+ CDR3 sequences appeared in both patients and controls.

Only patients with CD8+CD57+ cell expansion on flow cytometry were chosen for sequencing. TCR beta VDJ combinations and CDR3 sequences were profiled from genomic DNA. One entry per CDR3 protein, called by TCRdb with MiXCR from the reads. The profile covers approximately 300,000 distinct CDR3 sequences, with approximately 57% appearing a single time and roughly 1.2% taken by the ten largest. As regards this clonotype: Its cognate antigen is unknown.

Sequencing used sorted CD4+, CD8+, or CD8+CD57+ T cells (not recorded which) from PBMCs. This clonotype was sampled from a human donor with aplastic anemia. The V and J genes are TRBV19 and TRBJ1-1; perhaps TRBD1 as D (6 bases). CDR3 sequence reads: CASSNRGLNTEAFF. The CDR3 DNA is TGTGCCAGTAGTAATCGGGGGCTGAACACTGAAGCTTTCTTT.